Shown below are 28 T cell receptor beta chains from a single sample sequenced in a study of T cell responses to AZD1222 COVID-19 vaccine. Profiled with immunoSEQ multiplex PCR; TCRdb holds only in-frame clones, not every one. The sample records some 140,000 clones, around 90% being singletons. The sequencing used peripheral blood, collected on day 0 of AZD1222 vaccination. These receptors originate from an adult in good health.

The V gene is TRBV6-4, the J gene TRBJ2-7; D unclear. The CDR3 is 13 amino acids. V lost 5 bases to trimming and J lost 7 bases, with 15 bases between them. CDR1 is MRHNA and CDR2 is SNTAGT in the germline V gene. CDR3 sequence: CASSPQLEGEQYF. CDR3 DNA: TGTGCCAGCAGTCCCCAGCTCGAAGGGGAGCAGTACTTC.

The chain uses TRBV9 and TRBJ2-4, with D perhaps matching TRBD1 (7 bases). Germline CDR1 is SGDLS and CDR2 is YYNGEE. This CDR3 spans 18 amino acids. With 4 bases removed from V and 2 bases from J, the gap between germline ends came to 22 bases. Written as DNA, the CDR3 is TGTGCCAGCAGCCCTGGGGGCAGGGGGGCTTTCACCAAAAACATTCAGTACTTC. It encodes CASSPGGRGAFTKNIQYF.

V is TRBV4-2 and J is TRBJ2-7; D gene ambiguous. CDR3 length equals 14 residues. Trimming pared 1 base from V and 5 bases from J, leaving 12 bases between. The germline gives CDR1 LGHNA, CDR2 YNFKEQ. The DNA of the CDR3 is TGTGCCAGCAGCCAAGCGAACGGGCTGGACGAGCAGTACTTC. Translating it yields CASSQANGLDEQYF.

By frequency in the sample, this clone is large. The genes are TRBV7-9 and TRBJ2-7, with D unclear. V was clipped by 4 bases and J by 1 base, with 5 bases between them. Germline CDR1 reads SEHNR; CDR2 reads FQNEAQ (reference sequence). The CDR3 consists of 12 residues. The CDR3 sequence: CASSSPSYEQYF. CDR3 nucleotide sequence: TGTGCCAGCAGCTCTCCGTCCTACGAGCAGTACTTC.

The rearrangement uses TRBV7-9 and TRBJ1-4; 8 bases map to TRBD1. Germline V CDR1 and CDR2: SEHNR, FQNEAQ (reference sequence). Losses at the gene ends were 5 bases for V and 3 bases for J; bases not matched to a gene: 2. CDR3 size: 14 residues. CDR3 sequence (DNA): TGTGCCAGCAGCCCGGGACAGGCTAATGAAAAACTGTTTTTT. This sequence encodes CASSPGQANEKLFF.

V is TRBV5-1 and J is TRBJ2-7; 11 bases agree with TRBD2. The length of the CDR3 is 16 residues. CDR1 is SGHRS and CDR2 is YFSETQ in the germline V gene. The V and J ends lost 5 bases and 0 bases, in that order; junction bases with no gene match: 7. The CDR3 DNA sequence: TGCGCCAGCAGTCGGCTAGCGGGAGGTACCTCCTACGAGCAGTACTTC. Amino acids: CASSRLAGGTSYEQYF.

The rearrangement uses TRBV2 and TRBJ2-6, with D perhaps assigned TRBD1 or TRBD2 (5 bases each). Deletions cut 7 bases from V and 0 bases from J, with 13 bases between. The CDR3 totals 16 residues. CDR1 and CDR2 (germline): SNHLY, FYNNEI. The DNA of the CDR3 is TGTGCCAGCACTGGGACCGCCAACTCTGGGGCCAACGTCCTGACTTTC. It specifies CASTGTANSGANVLTF.

The chain combines TRBV28 with TRBJ1-6; possibly TRBD1 for D (5 bases). The V gene lost 1 base and the J gene lost 9 bases, with 19 bases spanning the gap. Per the germline V gene, CDR1 is MDHEN and CDR2 is SYDVKM. The length of the CDR3 is 17 residues. The CDR3 nucleotides are TGTGCCAGCAGTTTATCCACCCCCCGCCTAAGGGGTTCACCCCTCCACTTT. Protein product: CASSLSTPRLRGSPLHF.

This rearrangement joins TRBV28 to TRBJ2-2; the D gene could be TRBD1 or TRBD2 (5 bases each). This CDR3 is built from 17 residues. The V gene lost 7 bases and the J gene lost 4 bases, with 22 bases spanning the gap. Germline assignment: CDR1 MDHEN and CDR2 SYDVKM. CDR3 in DNA: TGTGCCAGCACCTCTCCCTGGGGGTCCGTGGGCACCGGGGAGCTGTTTTTT. It is translated as CASTSPWGSVGTGELFF. Full variable domain (outside the CDR3, taken from reference TRBV28 and TRBJ2-2): DVKVTQSSRYLVKRTGEKVFLECVQDMDHENMFWYRQDPGLGLRLIYFSYDVKMKEKGDIPEGYSVSREKKERFSLILESASTNQTSMYLCASTSPWGSVGTGELFFGEGSRLTVL.

The chain employs TRBV5-6 and TRBJ1-1, with D possibly TRBD1 on 5 matching bases. Germline lookup yields CDR1 SGHDT and CDR2 YYEEEE. Trimming stripped 7 bases from V and 1 base from J, with 20 bases between. This CDR3 is 16 amino acids long. CDR3 bases: TGTGCCAGCTTACTGGGGCAGGGTCCGAAGAACACTGAAGCTTTCTTT. It encodes CASLLGQGPKNTEAFF.

The chain combines TRBV6-5 with TRBJ1-3, with D unresolved. CDR1 is MNHEY, CDR2 SVGAGI, per germline. The V end lost 6 bases, the J end lost 1 base, and 10 bases lay between the germline ends. The CDR3 has 14 residues. Written as DNA, the CDR3 is TGTGCCAGCAGCTATACAGCGTCTGGAAACACCATATATTTT. Protein: CASSYTASGNTIYF.

V usage is TRBV5-5 and J usage is TRBJ2-1; the match to TRBD2 covers 8 bases. The CDR3 runs 15 residues. V lost 0 bases and J lost 6; bases outside the gene matches: 5. The germline gives CDR1 SGHKS, CDR2 YYEKEE (reference sequence). CDR3 amino acids: CASSLVTSGTNEQFF. CDR3 in DNA: TGTGCCAGCAGCTTGGTTACTAGCGGTACCAATGAGCAGTTCTTC.

J is TRBJ2-5 and V is TRBV28; D might be TRBD1 (7 bases). The CDR3 length is 19 residues. V lost 3 bases to trimming and J lost 1 base, with 24 bases between them. The germline V gene has CDR1 MDHEN and CDR2 SYDVKM. CDR3 in DNA: TGTGCCAGCAGTTTGCTCCGGCAGGGGGGTCACCCTGCCCAAGAGACCCAGTACTTC. It encodes CASSLLRQGGHPAQETQYF.

The chain recombines TRBV27 with TRBJ2-1, with 7 bases that match TRBD2. The CDR3 is made up of 16 amino acids. Trimming cost V 2 bases and J 8 bases; bases outside gene matches: 12. Germline assignment: CDR1 MNHEY and CDR2 SMNVEV (reference sequence). CDR3 nucleotide sequence: TGTGCCAGCAGTTTAAGAGGACTAGTGATTAACCATGAGCAGTTCTTC. Its protein product is CASSLRGLVINHEQFF.

The chain carries TRBV18 and TRBJ2-7; D is uncertain. Germline values: CDR1 KGHSH, CDR2 LQKENI. This CDR3 has 12 amino acids. The V end lost 3 bases, the J end lost 6 bases, and 9 bases lay between the germline ends. The CDR3 loop is CASSPTLGEQYF. In nucleotides, the CDR3 is TGTGCCAGCTCACCTACCCTAGGCGAGCAGTACTTC. Combining the CDR3 with reference TRBV18 and TRBJ2-7 gives the whole variable domain NAGVMQNPRHLVRRRGQEARLRCSPMKGHSHVYWYRQLPEEGLKFMVYLQKENIIDESGMPKERFSAEFPKEGPSILRIQQVVRGDSAAYFCASSPTLGEQYFGPGTRLTVT.

The chain recombines TRBV5-6 with TRBJ1-1; D is uncertain. V was clipped by 0 bases and J by 2 bases, with 8 bases between them. Germline loops: CDR1 SGHDT, CDR2 YYEEEE. This CDR3 spans 14 amino acids. CDR3 DNA: TGTGCCAGCAGCTTGGCTTTAAGAAACACTGAAGCTTTCTTT. Translating it yields CASSLALRNTEAFF.

The chain joins TRBV19 to TRBJ2-1; 8 nucleotides align to TRBD2. Germline V CDR1 and CDR2: LNHDA, SQIVND (reference sequence). This CDR3 contains 16 residues. V lost 2 bases to trimming and J lost 1 base; unmatched junction nucleotides: 4. The CDR3 region has the DNA TGTGCCAGTAGTATAACTAGCGGACTTTCCTACAATGAGCAGTTCTTC. It codes for CASSITSGLSYNEQFF.

With regard to this clone: The identical CDR3 is also encoded by other nucleotide sequences in the sample. V is TRBV11-2 and J is TRBJ1-2; no firm D call. Between the trimmed V and J ends, which lost 5 bases and 1 base, there was a span of 8 bases. This CDR3 is 13 amino acids long. Per germline, CDR1 SGHAT and CDR2 FQNNGV. The chain's CDR3 is CASSPSVNYGYTF. The CDR3 nucleotides are TGTGCCAGCAGCCCGTCCGTTAACTATGGCTACACCTTC.

The rearrangement links TRBV10-3 to TRBJ2-3; D call uncertain. Germline CDR1 and CDR2: ENHRY and SYGVKD. V lost 10 bases, J lost 2 bases, and 7 bases lay in between. This CDR3 comprises 11 residues. CDR3 sequence (DNA): TGTGCCACGGCGACCACAGATACGCAGTATTTT. Residues: CATATTDTQYF.

The rearrangement uses TRBV4-3 and TRBJ2-1, with TRBD2 matching over 10 bases. This CDR3 comprises 15 residues. Per germline, CDR1 LGHNA and CDR2 YSLEER. V lost 0 bases and J lost 9; bases outside the gene matches: 5. CDR3 coding DNA: TGCGCCAGCAGCCAAGATGGGACTAGCGTTTTTGAGCAGTTCTTC. This translates into CASSQDGTSVFEQFF.

There are a few counts of this clone. This chain uses TRBV5-4 with TRBJ1-2, with no clear D. CDR3 length: 14 amino acids. CDR1 is SGHNT and CDR2 is YYREEE in the germline V gene (reference sequence). Trimming cost V 0 bases and J 2 bases, with 8 bases left between them. The CDR3 loop is CASSLDGGNYGYTF. CDR3 nucleotide sequence: TGTGCCAGCAGCTTGGACGGTGGGAACTATGGCTACACCTTC.

The chain combines TRBV7-2 with TRBJ1-1; D possibly corresponds to TRBD1 (5 bases). The CDR3 is made up of 13 amino acids. Germline V gene data show CDR1 as SGHTA and CDR2 as FQGNSA. V lost 6 bases and J lost 0, with 8 bases in between. The CDR3, as DNA: TGTGCCAGCAGAAGACAGTTGAACACTGAAGCTTTCTTT. It yields the protein CASRRQLNTEAFF.

The chain is built from TRBV19 and TRBJ1-5; possibly TRBD1 for D (5 bases). The CDR3 has 13 residues. The V end was cut by 4 bases, the J end by 7 bases, with 11 bases between. Germline V gives CDR1 LNHDA, CDR2 SQIVND (reference sequence). The CDR3 sequence is CASSTSGGQPQHF. The CDR3 coding sequence is TGTGCCAGTAGTACAAGTGGGGGACAGCCCCAGCATTTT.

The rearrangement uses TRBV27 and TRBJ1-5, with D possibly being TRBD1 (6 bases). Per germline, CDR1 MNHEY and CDR2 SMNVEV (reference sequence). This CDR3 spans 15 amino acids. Trimming shortened V by 5 bases and J by 7 bases, and 18 bases separated the two germline ends. CDR3 bases: TGTGCCAGCAGTCCGATGCGGGGGCAGGGGCAGCCCCAGCATTTT. It yields the protein CASSPMRGQGQPQHF.

The chain combines TRBV5-1 with TRBJ2-5, with TRBD2 as a possible D gene (6 bases). The CDR3 has 16 residues. Trimming pared 4 bases from V and 4 bases from J, leaving 20 bases between. Per the germline V gene, CDR1 is SGHRS and CDR2 is YFSETQ. The CDR3 coding sequence is TGCGCCAGCAGCCTGGGTGGACTAACTCGGGGAGAGACCCAGTACTTC. Protein sequence: CASSLGGLTRGETQYF.

This chain links TRBV11-2 with TRBJ1-1; D is undetermined. Deletions cut 5 bases from V and 7 bases from J, with 14 bases between. The V gene's germline CDR1 is SGHAT and CDR2 FQNNGV. CDR3 length: 13 amino acids. The CDR3 nucleotides are TGTGCCAGCAGCCCCCGGCTTTTGGATGAAGCTTTCTTT. Translation gives CASSPRLLDEAFF.

This chain connects TRBV11-2 to TRBJ1-1, with D perhaps matching TRBD1 (6 bases). The germline CDR1 and CDR2 sequences are SGHAT and FQNNGV. This CDR3 region has 15 residues. The V gene lost 3 bases and the J gene lost 8 bases, with 19 bases spanning the gap. CDR3 amino acids: CASSFAGARLGEAFF. CDR3 nucleotides: TGTGCCAGCAGCTTCGCAGGGGCCCGGCTGGGGGAAGCTTTCTTT.

The sample holds a few counts of this clone. The chain carries TRBV4-2 and TRBJ1-5; D not certain. Germline CDR1 and CDR2: LGHNA and YNFKEQ. CDR3 length equals 17 residues. The V end lost 0 bases, the J end lost 0 bases, and 12 bases lay between the germline ends. CDR3 amino acids: CASSQDLAALSNQPQHF. As DNA, the CDR3 is TGTGCCAGCAGCCAAGATTTGGCCGCGCTTAGCAATCAGCCCCAGCATTTT.